These 27 T cell receptor beta chains originate from one sample sequenced in a study of CD8+CD57+ T cells in acquired aplastic anemia. TCR beta VDJ and CDR3 profiling used genomic DNA as template. Each CDR3 protein is one row after TCRdb ran MiXCR on the reads. The profile shows 150,000 to 180,000 distinct CDR3 sequences, less than 60% of them singletons. All sequencing subjects had displayed CD8+CD57+ cell expansion on flow cytometry. The sequenced material came from sorted CD4+, CD8+, or CD8+CD57+ T cells (not recorded which) from PBMCs. These TCRs come from a human donor with aplastic anemia.

The CDR3: CSARAGLAAYEQYF. The CDR3 DNA reads TGCAGTGCTAGAGCGGGACTAGCGGCCTACGAGCAGTACTTC. V is TRBV20-1 and J is TRBJ2-7, with 11 bases that match TRBD2. The CDR3 is made up of 14 amino acids. V shed 1 base and J 2 bases; nucleotides not matched to a gene: 1. The germline gives CDR1 DFQATT, CDR2 SNEGSKA (reference sequence).

The table lists this clonotype with many counts. V gene TRBV7-9 combines with J gene TRBJ1-1; 7 nucleotides agree with TRBD1. The V segment lost 4 bases and the J segment 0 bases; nucleotides outside the gene matches: 14. The CDR3 spans 18 residues. From germline, CDR1 is SEHNR and CDR2 FQNEAQ (reference sequence). CDR3 coding DNA: TGTGCCAGCAGCTCCGAGCAGGCTACAGGGGTAATGAACACTGAAGCTTTCTTT. Amino acids: CASSSEQATGVMNTEAFF.

This sequence joins TRBV7-9 and TRBJ2-2; the D is unclear. CDR3 size: 11 residues. V was clipped by 3 bases and J by 9 bases, with 5 bases between them. Germline-derived CDR1 and CDR2 are SEHNR and FQNEAQ (reference sequence). CDR3 nucleotides: TGTGCCAGCAGCTTGATAAGGGAGCTGTTTTTT. It codes for CASSLIRELFF.

V usage is TRBV19 and J usage is TRBJ1-4, with D possibly being TRBD1 (5 bases). With 7 bases removed from V and 1 base from J, the gap between germline ends came to 10 bases. The CDR3 length is 14 residues. The germline V gene encodes CDR1 LNHDA and CDR2 SQIVND (reference sequence). The CDR3 DNA is TGTGCCAGTACGACAGCACTAACTAATGAAAAACTGTTTTTT. It yields the protein CASTTALTNEKLFF.

This clonotype was recorded at least ten times. The gene calls are TRBV14 and TRBJ2-7, with unresolved D. The ends were cut back, 3 bases at V and 2 bases at J, with 5 bases in the middle. From germline, CDR1 is SGHDN and CDR2 FVKESK. CDR3 length equals 12 residues. Here the CDR3 reads CASSHLPYEQYF. As DNA, the CDR3 is TGTGCCAGCAGCCATCTGCCCTACGAGCAGTACTTC. The complete variable domain, with remaining parts taken from reference TRBV14 and TRBJ2-7, reads EAGVTQFPSHSVIEKGQTVTLRCDPISGHDNLYWYRRVMGKEIKFLLHFVKESKQDESGMPNNRFLAERTGGTYSTLKVQPAELEDSGVYFCASSHLPYEQYFGPGTRLTVT.

This clonotype was seen many times. V is TRBV5-1 and J is TRBJ1-1; TRBD1 matches 7 bases. With 4 bases clipped from V and 8 bases from J, the junction kept 5 bases outside the gene matches. The length of the CDR3 is 12 residues. Germline assignment: CDR1 SGHRS and CDR2 YFSETQ. CDR3 in DNA: TGCGCCAGCAGCATCGGGACAGCGGAAGCTTTCTTT. It encodes CASSIGTAEAFF.

V is TRBV6-2 or TRBV6-3 and J is TRBJ1-2, with a tentative D call TRBD1 (5 bases). The CDR3 covers 16 residues. Trimming shortened V by 6 bases and J by 8 bases, and 25 bases separated the two germline ends. Germline loops: CDR1 MNHEY, CDR2 SVGEGT. The CDR3 protein is CASRKLRDPLVLGYTF. CDR3 bases: TGTGCCAGCAGAAAGCTCCGGGACCCCCTGGTTTTGGGCTACACCTTC.

V gene TRBV25-1 combines with J gene TRBJ2-3, with D perhaps assigned TRBD1 or TRBD2 (5 bases each). This CDR3 spans 16 amino acids. Trimming removed 3 bases at V and 4 bases at J, with 17 bases between. Germline CDR1 and CDR2: MGHDK and SYGVNS. CDR3: CASSDPGIGGSDTQYF. For the CDR3, the DNA is TGTGCCAGCAGTGATCCAGGGATTGGAGGATCAGATACGCAGTATTTT.

About this clonotype itself: Relative to the germline gene, one junction end is altered; a read error may explain this. This chain connects TRBV14 to TRBJ2-6; tentatively, D is TRBD2 (5 bases). Germline V CDR1 and CDR2: SGHDN, FVKESK. The CDR3 loop spans 15 amino acids. CDR3 loop: CASSHGAAGANVLTF. In DNA form, the CDR3 reads TGTGCCAGTAGCCATGGAGCGGCTGGGGCCAACGTCCTGACTTTC.

There are many counts of this clonotype. This chain joins TRBV11-2 and TRBJ1-2; D not certain. This CDR3 is built from 13 residues. Germline CDR1 and CDR2: SGHAT and FQNNGV. Trimming left V 1 base short and J 6 bases short, with 9 bases between. The CDR3, as DNA: TGTGCCAGCAGCTTAGGTCGGGGTGATGGCTACACCTTC. The encoded protein is CASSLGRGDGYTF.

This clonotype was seen many times. The CDR3 DNA is TGTGCCAGCAGTCCTGGACCGTTGAGCTCCTATAATTCACCCCTCCACTTT. This codes for CASSPGPLSSYNSPLHF. The chain is built from TRBV12-3 or TRBV12-4 and TRBJ1-6; no definite D call. The CDR3 length is 17 residues. Trimming took off 5 bases at V and 0 bases at J, with 14 bases between the two ends.

V is TRBV6-1 and J is TRBJ2-4, with unresolved D. The germline gives CDR1 MNHNS, CDR2 SASEGT. V dropped 6 bases and J dropped 8 bases, with 5 bases sitting between them. This CDR3 has 10 amino acids. CDR3 bases: TGTGCCAGCAGCACAGACATTCAGTACTTC. This encodes CASSTDIQYF.

This clonotype showed up many times. This rearrangement joins TRBV6-6 to TRBJ2-2; D is perhaps TRBD2 (5 bases). CDR3 length: 14 amino acids. With 7 bases removed from V and 1 base from J, the gap between germline ends came to 10 bases. Germline CDR1 is MNHNY and CDR2 is SVGAGI (reference sequence). CDR3 DNA: TGTGCCAGCATATTCGGACTGAACACCGGGGAGCTGTTTTTT. It encodes CASIFGLNTGELFF.

This clonotype was observed a few times. This chain joins TRBV7-8 and TRBJ1-2; weak D call: TRBD1 (6 bases). CDR1 is SGHVS and CDR2 is FQNEAQ in the germline V gene. The V end was cut by 6 bases, the J end by 8 bases, with 10 bases between. The CDR3 spans 11 residues. CDR3 DNA sequence: TGTGCCAGCAGTGGAGGGGGGGGCTACACCTTC. Translation gives CASSGGGGYTF.

The chain couples TRBV15 to TRBJ1-3; D unresolved. Germline loops: CDR1 LNHNV, CDR2 YYDKDF (reference sequence). This CDR3 spans 14 amino acids. V dropped 8 bases and J dropped 3 bases, with 14 bases sitting between them. Here the CDR3 reads CATGERLGGNTIYF. The CDR3, as DNA: TGTGCCACCGGGGAGCGTTTGGGTGGAAACACCATATATTTT.

This clonotype was observed many times. The chain employs TRBV11-1 and TRBJ1-4; D may be TRBD1 (6 bases). The V end was cut by 0 bases, the J end by 6 bases, with 14 bases between. Germline V gene sequence: CDR1 SGHAT, CDR2 FQDESV (reference sequence). The CDR3 is 16 amino acids. CDR3 residues: CASSLAEGDTDEKLFF. The CDR3, as DNA: TGTGCCAGCAGCTTAGCGGAGGGGGACACAGATGAAAAACTGTTTTTT.

J is TRBJ2-1 and V is TRBV9; D not certain. This CDR3 region has 15 residues. Germline CDR1 and CDR2: SGDLS and YYNGEE. V shed 1 base and J shed 4 bases, with 12 bases lying between them. The CDR3 DNA reads TGTGCCAGCAGCGTAAGCGCGGCGACATACAATGAGCAGTTCTTC. It specifies CASSVSAATYNEQFF.

The table lists this clonotype with many counts. The V call is TRBV20-1, the J call TRBJ2-5, with a possible D match to TRBD2 (7 bases). The germline V and J ends were trimmed by 5 bases and 5 bases, with 24 bases remaining between them. The CDR3 has 16 amino acids. CDR1 is DFQATT, CDR2 SNEGSKA, per germline (reference sequence). The CDR3 protein is CSARLTSGGPRETQYF. The CDR3 bases are TGCAGTGCTCGCCTAACCTCGGGGGGCCCCCGGGAGACCCAGTACTTC.

The chain couples TRBV7-3 to TRBJ2-3; D is possibly TRBD1 (5 bases). V lost 4 bases, J lost 6 bases, and 11 bases lay in between. Looked up from germline, CDR1 is SGHTA and CDR2 is FQGTGA. This CDR3 comprises 13 residues. CDR3 nucleotides: TGTGCCAGCAGCTCCTCAGGGTCCGATACGCAGTATTTT. Its protein is CASSSSGSDTQYF. Together with reference TRBV7-3 and TRBJ2-3, the CDR3 gives the full variable domain: GAGVSQTPSNKVTEKGKYVELRCDPISGHTALYWYRQSLGQGPEFLIYFQGTGAADDSGLPNDRFFAVRPEGSVSTLKIQRTERGDSAVYLCASSSSGSDTQYFGPGTRLTVL.

The chain couples TRBV11-2 to TRBJ2-3; a possible D gene is TRBD2 (6 bases). The CDR3 contains 15 residues. V was shortened by 0 bases and J by 6 bases, with 13 bases between the two germline ends. Germline V gene data show CDR1 as SGHAT and CDR2 as FQNNGV. This chain's CDR3 is CASSLDLAGRDTQYF. In DNA, the CDR3 is TGTGCCAGCAGCTTAGATCTGGCGGGGCGGGATACGCAGTATTTT.

This chain joins TRBV7-8 and TRBJ1-1; D is ambiguous. This CDR3 has 13 amino acids. V lost 5 bases and J lost 0, with 7 bases in between. Germline V gene sequence: CDR1 SGHVS, CDR2 FQNEAQ. CDR3 loop: CASSKLLNTEAFF. CDR3 coding DNA: TGTGCCAGCAGCAAGCTCCTGAACACTGAAGCTTTCTTT.

This clonotype was observed at least ten times. The chain combines TRBV24-1 with TRBJ2-7; either TRBD1 or TRBD2 may supply D (5 bases each). CDR1 and CDR2 from the germline V gene are KGHDR and SFDVKD. This CDR3 spans 17 amino acids. The ends were cut back, 7 bases at V and 2 bases at J, with 23 bases in the middle. The CDR3 loop reads CATSGVAPGTATYEQYF. CDR3 DNA sequence: TGTGCCACCAGCGGTGTCGCTCCCGGGACGGCGACCTACGAGCAGTACTTC.

This chain links TRBV7-2 with TRBJ1-1; D uncertain. The CDR3 runs 10 residues. Trimming removed 8 bases at V and 4 bases at J, with 5 bases between. Germline CDR1 and CDR2: SGHTA and FQGNSA. The CDR3 DNA reads TGTGCCAGCTCTCTCACTGAAGCTTTCTTT. Its protein is CASSLTEAFF.

CDR3 DNA sequence: TGCAGCGTCACCGGGACTAGCGGGGGCATCTACGAGCAGTACTTC. Protein product: CSVTGTSGGIYEQYF. This chain connects TRBV29-1 to TRBJ2-7, with TRBD2 matching 14 bases. The CDR3 length is 15 residues. J gave up 3 bases and V 6 bases, and 7 bases lay outside the gene matches. Germline V gene data show CDR1 as SQVTM and CDR2 as ANQGSEA.

In this sample, this clonotype turned up many times. The rearrangement joins TRBV9 to TRBJ2-7, with 12 bases lining up with TRBD1. This CDR3 comprises 14 residues. Unmatched junction bases numbered 2, after V lost 2 bases and J lost 5 bases. Germline CDR1 reads SGDLS; CDR2 reads YYNGEE. The CDR3 coding sequence is TGTGCCAGCAGCGTGGGACAGGGGGCCGACGAGCAGTACTTC. It encodes CASSVGQGADEQYF.

The chain has TRBV5-1 and TRBJ2-1, with TRBD1 matching over 7 bases. Per the germline V gene, CDR1 is SGHRS and CDR2 is YFSETQ. The CDR3 length is 16 residues. V gave up 9 bases and J gave up 2 bases; unmatched junction bases: 14. CDR3 sequence (DNA): TGCGCCACCCAGCTTGTACCGGGACAGACCTACAATGAGCAGTTCTTC. Protein sequence: CATQLVPGQTYNEQFF.

This chain uses TRBV9 with TRBJ2-1; 9 positions agree with TRBD1. This CDR3 has 14 amino acids. CDR1 is SGDLS, CDR2 YYNGEE, per germline. The J segment lost 7 bases and the V segment lost 0 bases, leaving 2 bases of the junction unmatched. The CDR3 loop reads CASSVGQGGNEQFF. The CDR3 DNA is TGTGCCAGCAGCGTAGGACAGGGGGGTAATGAGCAGTTCTTC. Supplemented by reference TRBV9 and TRBJ2-1, the full variable domain reads DSGVTQTPKHLITATGQRVTLRCSPRSGDLSVYWYQQSLDQGLQFLIQYYNGEERAKGNILERFSAQQFPDLHSELNLSSLELGDSALYFCASSVGQGGNEQFFGPGTRLTVL.